These 13 T cell receptor beta chains were all obtained from the same sample, sequenced in a study of OX40 agonist ivuxolimab in advanced cancers. The assay was immunoSEQ multiplex PCR, and TCRdb's table has in-frame clones only and misses some. The sample includes 81,000 or so clones, roughly nine tenths of them seen just once. Sequencing used CD4+ or CD8+ T cells sorted from blood, obtained in a trial of the OX40 agonist ivuxolimab. Source of these receptors: an adult with an advanced solid tumor such as melanoma, head and neck, liver or kidney cancer.

V and J are TRBV11-2 and TRBJ2-6; 7 bases align to TRBD2. The CDR3 extends over 16 amino acids. CDR1 SGHAT and CDR2 FQNNGV come from the germline V gene. With V trimmed by 5 bases and J by 1 base, 5 bases remained unmatched. CDR3 coding DNA: TGTGCCAGCAGCCCCGGGGGAGGGTCTGGGGCCAACGTCCTGACTTTC. Amino acids: CASSPGGGSGANVLTF.

Concerning this clone itself: One junction end disagrees with the germline gene, perhaps due to a read error. The chain has TRBV13 and TRBJ1-2; 7 bases align to TRBD1. From germline, CDR1 is PRHDT and CDR2 FYEKMQ (reference sequence). CDR3 length equals 15 residues. Here the CDR3 DNA reads TGTGCCAGCAGCATAGGGACAGACCTTAACTATGGCTACACCTTC. Protein: CASSIGTDLNYGYTF.

This chain uses TRBV7-3 with TRBJ2-3; 7 bases fit TRBD1. The CDR3 is made up of 16 amino acids. Germline V gene lookup returns CDR1 SGHTA and CDR2 FQGTGA. V was clipped by 0 bases and J by 6 bases; unmatched bases: 9. CDR3 in amino acids: CASSLTTGVGDDTQYF. CDR3 nucleotides: TGTGCCAGCAGCTTAACCACAGGGGTTGGTGATGATACGCAGTATTTT.

The count of this clone is one. The chain joins TRBV5-5 to TRBJ1-5; 9 bases line up with TRBD1. CDR3 length: 16 residues. V shed 1 base, J shed 6 bases, and the junction held 8 bases outside the gene matches. CDR1 and CDR2 (germline): SGHKS, YYEKEE (reference sequence). In DNA, the CDR3 is TGTGCCAGCAGCTTGTACCCGGGACAGGGAGGTCAGCCCCAGCATTTT. This gives the protein CASSLYPGQGGQPQHF. Full variable domain (rest looked up from reference TRBV5-5 and TRBJ1-5): DAGVTQSPTHLIKTRGQQVTLRCSPISGHKSVSWYQQVLGQGPQFIFQYYEKEERGRGNFPDRFSARQFPNYSSELNVNALLLGDSALYLCASSLYPGQGGQPQHFGDGTRLSIL.

The chain combines TRBV7-9 with TRBJ2-5; the D gene is possibly TRBD1 (5 bases). The J call is uncertain, as TRBJ2-7 better fits the DNA end. This CDR3 region has 14 residues. Germline CDR1 reads SEHNR; CDR2 reads FQNEAQ (reference sequence). In nucleotides, the CDR3 is TGTGCCAGCAGCTCGTGGGGCCGAGAGGACGAGCAGTACTTC. Protein sequence: CASSSWGREDEQYF.

This clone appeared once. This chain joins TRBV28 and TRBJ2-2, with D possibly TRBD1 on 6 matching bases. Trimming removed 8 bases at V and 2 bases at J, with 12 bases between. The germline gives CDR1 MDHEN, CDR2 SYDVKM. CDR3 length: 14 residues. The CDR3 bases are TGTGCCAGCTCCCGGACAGATAACACCGGGGAGCTGTTTTTT. It specifies CASSRTDNTGELFF.

This chain joins TRBV28 and TRBJ2-7; D is unresolved. In germline, CDR1 is MDHEN, CDR2 SYDVKM. V lost 1 base and J lost 2, with 12 bases in between. The CDR3 sequence is 15 residues long. The CDR3 protein is CASSLFGSPTYEQYF. The CDR3 bases are TGTGCCAGCAGTTTATTCGGGTCTCCTACCTACGAGCAGTACTTC.

J is TRBJ2-5 and V is TRBV19; D unclear. CDR1 and CDR2 (germline): LNHDA, SQIVND (reference sequence). V was cut by 0 bases and J by 1 base, with 12 bases left in between. The CDR3 loop spans 16 amino acids. Here the CDR3 DNA reads TGTGCCAGTAGTATAGATCTGGGCAGACCCCAAGAGACCCAGTACTTC. Protein product: CASSIDLGRPQETQYF.

This rearrangement joins TRBV6-5 to TRBJ1-6; D perhaps matches TRBD1 (6 bases). V lost 7 bases, J lost 8 bases, and 15 bases lay in between. Germline CDR1 MNHEY, CDR2 SVGAGI. The CDR3 is made up of 14 amino acids. Here the CDR3 DNA reads TGTGCCAGCACCTACACAGAGGGGGATTCACCCCTCCACTTT. Translating it yields CASTYTEGDSPLHF.

The chain uses TRBV28 and TRBJ2-6; tentative D call: TRBD1 (5 bases). Germline CDR1 is MDHEN and CDR2 is SYDVKM. V gave up 7 bases and J gave up 0 bases, with 19 bases separating them. This CDR3 has 18 amino acids. The CDR3 DNA is TGTGCCAGCACCACGTCGACAGTTACTTTCTCTGGGGCCAACGTCCTGACTTTC. It codes for CASTTSTVTFSGANVLTF.

This chain joins TRBV5-3 and TRBJ2-3; TRBD2 agrees at 10 bases. TRBV5-3 has ORF status, its function being uncertain. CDR3 length: 16 residues. J was trimmed by 4 bases and V by 4 bases; bases with no gene match: 9. In DNA, the CDR3 is TGTGCCAGAAGCCACGAGCGGGGGGGAGGGGCAGATACGCAGTATTTT. Amino acids: CARSHERGGGADTQYF.

The chain couples TRBV15 to TRBJ1-5, with no clear D. The CDR3 is 18 amino acids. The V gene lost 4 bases and the J gene lost 2 bases, with 21 bases spanning the gap. Looked up from germline, CDR1 is LNHNV and CDR2 is YYDKDF (reference sequence). DNA for the CDR3: TGTGCCACCAGCACCCCCTTAGAAACAGCATGGGGCAATCAGCCCCAGCATTTT. It yields the protein CATSTPLETAWGNQPQHF. Supplemented by reference TRBV15 and TRBJ1-5, the full variable domain reads DAMVIQNPRYQVTQFGKPVTLSCSQTLNHNVMYWYQQKSSQAPKLLFHYYDKDFNNEADTPDNFQSRRPNTSFCFLDIRSPGLGDTAMYLCATSTPLETAWGNQPQHFGDGTRLSIL.

The count of this clone is one. The chain carries TRBV4-3 and TRBJ2-7; tentative D call: TRBD1 (5 bases). Germline lookup yields CDR1 LGHNA and CDR2 YSLEER. The CDR3 runs to 19 residues. Trimming removed 0 bases at V and 0 bases at J, with 21 bases between. The CDR3 is CASSQDPAAAGPSSYEQYF. Here the CDR3 DNA reads TGCGCCAGCAGCCAAGATCCCGCCGCCGCAGGGCCCTCCTCCTACGAGCAGTACTTC.